The source of this T cell receptor beta chain is a study of blood T cell repertoires in COVID-19. CDR1 KGHDR and CDR2 SFDVKD come from the germline V gene. The CDR3 is 15 residues long. V was pared by 4 bases and J by 5 bases, with 6 bases of the junction left unmatched. This clone has a handful of counts. Data came from immunoSEQ multiplex PCR; TCRdb stores just in-frame clones and leaves some out. The sample holds 55,000 to 65,000 clones, around 80% seen once. The rearrangement joins TRBV24-1 to TRBJ1-2, with 10 bases lining up with TRBD1. The sample taken for sequencing was peripheral blood. The sequence came from a man aged 55-75 years with acute or convalescent COVID-19. CDR3 in DNA: TGTGCCACCAGTGACCCCGGGACAGGGGAATATGGCTACACCTTC. This encodes CATSDPGTGEYGYTF.